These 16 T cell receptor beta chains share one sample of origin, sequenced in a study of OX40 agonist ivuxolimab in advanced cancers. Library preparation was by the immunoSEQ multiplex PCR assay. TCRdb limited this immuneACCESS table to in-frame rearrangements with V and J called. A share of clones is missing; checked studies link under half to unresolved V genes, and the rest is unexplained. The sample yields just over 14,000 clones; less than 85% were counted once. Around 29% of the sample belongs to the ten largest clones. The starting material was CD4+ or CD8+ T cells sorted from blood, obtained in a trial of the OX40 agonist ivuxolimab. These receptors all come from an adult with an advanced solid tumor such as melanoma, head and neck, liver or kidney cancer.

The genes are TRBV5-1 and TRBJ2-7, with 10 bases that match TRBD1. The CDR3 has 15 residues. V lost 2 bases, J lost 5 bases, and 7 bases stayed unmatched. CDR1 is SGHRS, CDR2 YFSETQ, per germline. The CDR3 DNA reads TGCGCCAGCAGCTTATCCGGGACAGGGGCCCACGAGCAGTACTTC. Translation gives CASSLSGTGAHEQYF.

CDR3 protein: CASSRDRGPNQPQHF. In DNA, the CDR3 is TGCGCCAGCAGCCGGGACAGGGGTCCGAATCAGCCCCAGCATTTT. This chain joins TRBV4-1 and TRBJ1-5, with TRBD1 matching 10 bases. CDR3 length: 15 residues. J was trimmed by 4 bases and V by 4 bases; bases with no gene match: 4. Germline-derived CDR1 and CDR2 are MGHRA and YSYEKL.

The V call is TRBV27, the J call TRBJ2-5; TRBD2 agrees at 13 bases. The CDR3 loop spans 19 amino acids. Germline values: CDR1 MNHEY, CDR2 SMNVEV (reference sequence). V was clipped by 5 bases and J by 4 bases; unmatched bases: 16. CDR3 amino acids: CASSILAGGPIGFRETQYF. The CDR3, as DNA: TGTGCCAGCAGTATACTAGCGGGAGGGCCGATAGGGTTTCGAGAGACCCAGTACTTC.

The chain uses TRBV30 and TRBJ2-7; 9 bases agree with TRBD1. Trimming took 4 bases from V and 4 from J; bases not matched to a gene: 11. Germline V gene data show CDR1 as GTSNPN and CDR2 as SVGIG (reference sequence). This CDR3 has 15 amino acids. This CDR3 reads CAWNYPGQGSYEQYF. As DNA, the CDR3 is TGTGCCTGGAATTATCCGGGACAGGGAAGTTACGAGCAGTACTTC.

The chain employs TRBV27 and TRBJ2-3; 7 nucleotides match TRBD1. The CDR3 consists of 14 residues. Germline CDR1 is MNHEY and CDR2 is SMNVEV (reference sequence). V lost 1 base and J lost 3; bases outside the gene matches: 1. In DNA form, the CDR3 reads TGTGCCAGCAGTTTATTGACAGGGACAGATACGCAGTATTTT. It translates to CASSLLTGTDTQYF.

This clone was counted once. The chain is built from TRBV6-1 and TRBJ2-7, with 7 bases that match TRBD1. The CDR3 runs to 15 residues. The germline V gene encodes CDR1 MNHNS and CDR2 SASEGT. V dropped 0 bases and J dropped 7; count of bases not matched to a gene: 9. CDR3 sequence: CASSEATGNVGEQYF. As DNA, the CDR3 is TGTGCCAGCAGTGAAGCGACAGGGAACGTGGGGGAGCAGTACTTC.

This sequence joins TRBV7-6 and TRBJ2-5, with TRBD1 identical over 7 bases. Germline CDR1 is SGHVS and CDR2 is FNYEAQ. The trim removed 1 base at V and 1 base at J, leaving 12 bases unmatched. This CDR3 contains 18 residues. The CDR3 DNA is TGTGCCAGCAGCTTAGACCCCCCCGCCGGGACAGTCCAAGAGACCCAGTACTTC. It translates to CASSLDPPAGTVQETQYF.

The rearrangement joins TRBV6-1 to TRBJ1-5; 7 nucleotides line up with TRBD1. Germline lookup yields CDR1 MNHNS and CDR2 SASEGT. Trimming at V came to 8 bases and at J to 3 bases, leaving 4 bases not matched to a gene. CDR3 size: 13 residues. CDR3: CASQTGINQPQHF. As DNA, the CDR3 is TGTGCCAGCCAGACAGGGATCAATCAGCCCCAGCATTTT.

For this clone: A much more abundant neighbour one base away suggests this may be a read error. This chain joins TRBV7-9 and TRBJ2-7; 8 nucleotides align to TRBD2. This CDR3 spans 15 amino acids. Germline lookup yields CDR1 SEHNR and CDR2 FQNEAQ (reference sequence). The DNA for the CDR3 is TGTGCCGGCAGCCATCCGGGACTAGGGCTGTACGAGCAGTACTTC. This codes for CAGSHPGLGLYEQYF.

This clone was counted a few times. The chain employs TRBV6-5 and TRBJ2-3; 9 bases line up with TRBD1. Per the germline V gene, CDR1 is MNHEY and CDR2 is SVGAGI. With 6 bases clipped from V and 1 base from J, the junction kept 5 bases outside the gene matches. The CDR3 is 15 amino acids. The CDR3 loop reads CASRNRDRGTDTQYF. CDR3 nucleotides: TGTGCCAGCAGAAACCGGGACAGGGGCACAGATACGCAGTATTTT.

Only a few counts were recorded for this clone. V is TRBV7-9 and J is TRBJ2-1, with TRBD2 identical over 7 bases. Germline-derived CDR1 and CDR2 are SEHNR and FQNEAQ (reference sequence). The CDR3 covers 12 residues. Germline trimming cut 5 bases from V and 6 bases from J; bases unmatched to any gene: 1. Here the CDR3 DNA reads TGTGCCAGCAGCCGACTAGCCAATGAGCAGTTCTTC. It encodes CASSRLANEQFF.

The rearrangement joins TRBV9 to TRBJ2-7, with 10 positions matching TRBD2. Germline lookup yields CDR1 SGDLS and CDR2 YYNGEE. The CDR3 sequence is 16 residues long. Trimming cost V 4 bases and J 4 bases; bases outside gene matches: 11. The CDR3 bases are TGTGCCAGCAGCCCCCTCTTAGCGGGGGGATTGTACGAGCAGTACTTC. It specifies CASSPLLAGGLYEQYF. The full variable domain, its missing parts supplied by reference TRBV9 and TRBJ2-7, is DSGVTQTPKHLITATGQRVTLRCSPRSGDLSVYWYQQSLDQGLQFLIQYYNGEERAKGNILERFSAQQFPDLHSELNLSSLELGDSALYFCASSPLLAGGLYEQYFGPGTRLTVT.

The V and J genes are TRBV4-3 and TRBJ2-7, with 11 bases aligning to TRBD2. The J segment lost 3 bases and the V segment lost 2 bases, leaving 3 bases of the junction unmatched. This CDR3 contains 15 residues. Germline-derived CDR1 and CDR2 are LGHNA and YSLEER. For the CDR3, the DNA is TGCGCCAGCAGCCAAACTAGCGGGAGTTTCTACGAGCAGTACTTC. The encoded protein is CASSQTSGSFYEQYF.

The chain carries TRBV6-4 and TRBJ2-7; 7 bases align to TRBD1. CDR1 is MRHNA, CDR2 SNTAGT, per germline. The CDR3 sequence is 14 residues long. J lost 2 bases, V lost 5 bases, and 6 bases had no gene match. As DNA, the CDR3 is TGTGCCAGCAGTTACGACAGGGCCACCTACGAGCAGTACTTC. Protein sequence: CASSYDRATYEQYF.

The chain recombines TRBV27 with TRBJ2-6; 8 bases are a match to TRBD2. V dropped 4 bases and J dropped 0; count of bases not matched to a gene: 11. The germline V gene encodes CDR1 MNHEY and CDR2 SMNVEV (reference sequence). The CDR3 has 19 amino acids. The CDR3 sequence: CASSSPSTSANSGANVLTF. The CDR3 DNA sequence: TGTGCCAGCAGTTCGCCATCGACTAGCGCAAACTCTGGGGCCAACGTCCTGACTTTC. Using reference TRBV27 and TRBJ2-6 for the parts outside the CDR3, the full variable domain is EAQVTQNPRYLITVTGKKLTVTCSQNMNHEYMSWYRQDPGLGLRQIYYSMNVEVTDKGDVPEGYKVSRKEKRNFPLILESPSPNQTSLYFCASSSPSTSANSGANVLTFGAGSRLTVL.

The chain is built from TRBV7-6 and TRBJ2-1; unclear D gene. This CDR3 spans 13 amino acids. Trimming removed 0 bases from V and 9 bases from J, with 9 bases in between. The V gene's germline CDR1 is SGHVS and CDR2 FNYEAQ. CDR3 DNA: TGTGCCAGCAGCTTAGCGCTTGTAGGTGAGCAGTTCTTC. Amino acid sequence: CASSLALVGEQFF.